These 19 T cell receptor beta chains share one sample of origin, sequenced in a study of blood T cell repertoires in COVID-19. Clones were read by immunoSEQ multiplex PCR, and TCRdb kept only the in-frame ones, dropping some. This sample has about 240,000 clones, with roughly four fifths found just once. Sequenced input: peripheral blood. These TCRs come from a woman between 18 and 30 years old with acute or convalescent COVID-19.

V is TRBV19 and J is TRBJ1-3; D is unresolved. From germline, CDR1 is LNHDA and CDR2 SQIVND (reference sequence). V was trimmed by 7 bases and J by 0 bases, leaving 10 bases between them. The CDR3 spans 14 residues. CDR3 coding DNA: TGTGCCAGTAAGGTCGGGAACTCTGGAAACACCATATATTTT. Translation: CASKVGNSGNTIYF.

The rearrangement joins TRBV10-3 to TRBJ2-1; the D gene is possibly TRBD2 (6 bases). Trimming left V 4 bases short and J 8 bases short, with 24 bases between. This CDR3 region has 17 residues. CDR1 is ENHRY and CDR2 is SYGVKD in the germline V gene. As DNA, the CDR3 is TGTGCCATCAGTGCAGGGAGCACCCCGGGAGTCAGGGATGAGCAGTTCTTC. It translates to CAISAGSTPGVRDEQFF.

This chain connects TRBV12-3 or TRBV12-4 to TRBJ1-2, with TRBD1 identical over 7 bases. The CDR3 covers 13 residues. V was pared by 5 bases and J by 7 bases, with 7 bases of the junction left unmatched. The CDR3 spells CASSPREGAGYTF. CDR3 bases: TGTGCCAGCAGTCCCAGAGAGGGGGCTGGCTACACCTTC.

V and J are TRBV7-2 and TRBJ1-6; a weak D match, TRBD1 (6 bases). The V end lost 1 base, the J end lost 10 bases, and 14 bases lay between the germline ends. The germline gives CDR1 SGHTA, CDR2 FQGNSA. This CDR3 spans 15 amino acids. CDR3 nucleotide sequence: TGTGCCAGCAGCTTAGGGTTCGGGGGGCGATCACCCCTCCACTTT. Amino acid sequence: CASSLGFGGRSPLHF.

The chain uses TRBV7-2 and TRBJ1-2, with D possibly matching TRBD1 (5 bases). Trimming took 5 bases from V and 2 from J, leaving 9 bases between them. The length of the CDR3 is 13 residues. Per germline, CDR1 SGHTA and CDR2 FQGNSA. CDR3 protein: CASSPDRNYGYTF. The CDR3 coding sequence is TGTGCCAGCAGCCCTGACAGAAACTATGGCTACACCTTC.

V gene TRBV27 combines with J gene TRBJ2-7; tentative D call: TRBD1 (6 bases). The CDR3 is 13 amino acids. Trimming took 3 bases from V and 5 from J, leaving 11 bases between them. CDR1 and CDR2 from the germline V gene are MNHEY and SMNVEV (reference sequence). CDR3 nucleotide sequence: TGTGCCAGCAGTTTCGGCAGGGGCGACGAGCAGTACTTC. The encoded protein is CASSFGRGDEQYF.

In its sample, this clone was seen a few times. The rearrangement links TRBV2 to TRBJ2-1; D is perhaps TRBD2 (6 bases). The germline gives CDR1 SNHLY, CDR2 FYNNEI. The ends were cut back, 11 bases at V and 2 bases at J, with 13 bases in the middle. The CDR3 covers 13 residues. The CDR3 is CAGRENPYNEQFF. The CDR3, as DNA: TGTGCCGGTCGGGAGAACCCCTACAATGAGCAGTTCTTC.

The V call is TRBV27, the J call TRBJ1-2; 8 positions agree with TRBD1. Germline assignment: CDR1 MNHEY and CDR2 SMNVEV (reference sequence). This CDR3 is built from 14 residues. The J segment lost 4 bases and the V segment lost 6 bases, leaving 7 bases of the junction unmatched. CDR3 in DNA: TGTGCCAGCAGCTCAGGGGGCCTACCCTATGGCTACACCTTC. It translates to CASSSGGLPYGYTF.

Here the CDR3 reads CASSLFRENVYEQYF. CDR3 sequence (DNA): TGTGCCAGCAGCTTATTCCGGGAGAACGTTTACGAGCAGTACTTC. J is TRBJ2-7 and V is TRBV7-9; a possible D gene is TRBD2 (6 bases). The germline V and J ends were trimmed by 2 bases and 4 bases, with 15 bases remaining between them. Germline lookup yields CDR1 SEHNR and CDR2 FQNEAQ (reference sequence). The length of the CDR3 is 15 residues.

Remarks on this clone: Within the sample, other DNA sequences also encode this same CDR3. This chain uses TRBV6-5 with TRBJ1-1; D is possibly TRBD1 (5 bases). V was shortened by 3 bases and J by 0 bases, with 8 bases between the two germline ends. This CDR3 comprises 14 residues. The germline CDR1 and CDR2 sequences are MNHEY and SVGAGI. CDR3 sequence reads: CASSYGQLNTEAFF. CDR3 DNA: TGTGCCAGCAGTTATGGACAATTGAACACTGAAGCTTTCTTT.

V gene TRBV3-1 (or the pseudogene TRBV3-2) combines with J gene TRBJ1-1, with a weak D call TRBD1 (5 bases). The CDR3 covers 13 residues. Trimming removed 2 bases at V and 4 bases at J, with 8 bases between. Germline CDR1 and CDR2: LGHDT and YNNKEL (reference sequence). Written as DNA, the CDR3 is TGTGCCAGCAGCCAACTGACAGTCACTGAAGCTTTCTTT. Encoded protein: CASSQLTVTEAFF.

CDR3 sequence: CASSQPNNRGNTEAFF. The CDR3 DNA reads as TGCGCCAGCAGTCAACCAAATAACAGGGGAAACACTGAAGCTTTCTTT. V gene TRBV23-1 combines with J gene TRBJ1-1, with 7 bases fitting TRBD1. TRBV23-1 is assigned to the ORF class and has an uncertain function. This CDR3 region has 16 residues. The V segment lost 2 bases and the J segment 2 bases; nucleotides outside the gene matches: 8.

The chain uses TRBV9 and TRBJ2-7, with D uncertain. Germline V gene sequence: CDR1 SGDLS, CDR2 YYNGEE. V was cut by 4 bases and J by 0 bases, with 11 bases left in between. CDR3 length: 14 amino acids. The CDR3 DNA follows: TGTGCCAGCAGCCCACGACTGACCTCCTACGAGCAGTACTTC. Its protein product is CASSPRLTSYEQYF.

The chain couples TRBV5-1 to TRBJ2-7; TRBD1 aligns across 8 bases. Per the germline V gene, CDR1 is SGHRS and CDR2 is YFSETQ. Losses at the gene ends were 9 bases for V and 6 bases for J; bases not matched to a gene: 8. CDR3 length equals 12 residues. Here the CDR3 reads CAIPQGASEQYF. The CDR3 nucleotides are TGCGCCATTCCGCAGGGGGCCAGCGAGCAGTACTTC.

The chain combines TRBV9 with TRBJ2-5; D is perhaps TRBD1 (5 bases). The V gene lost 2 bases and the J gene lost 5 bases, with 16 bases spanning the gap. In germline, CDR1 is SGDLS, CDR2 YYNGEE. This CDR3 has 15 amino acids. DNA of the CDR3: TGTGCCAGCAGCGTGTCCGTGTTTTCAGGGGAGACCCAGTACTTC. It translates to CASSVSVFSGETQYF.

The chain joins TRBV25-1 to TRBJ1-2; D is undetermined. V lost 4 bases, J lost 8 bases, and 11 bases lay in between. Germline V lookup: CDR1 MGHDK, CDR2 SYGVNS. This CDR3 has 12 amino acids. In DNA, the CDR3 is TGTGCCAGCAGTGGTCCCTCCTTAGGCTACACCTTC. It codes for CASSGPSLGYTF.

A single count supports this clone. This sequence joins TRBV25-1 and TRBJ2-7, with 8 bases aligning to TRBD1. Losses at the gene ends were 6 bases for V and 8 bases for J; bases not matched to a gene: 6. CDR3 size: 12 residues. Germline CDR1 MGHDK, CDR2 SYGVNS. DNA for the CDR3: TGTGCCAGCAGAGGACAGGGTGCGAAGCAGTACTTC. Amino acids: CASRGQGAKQYF.

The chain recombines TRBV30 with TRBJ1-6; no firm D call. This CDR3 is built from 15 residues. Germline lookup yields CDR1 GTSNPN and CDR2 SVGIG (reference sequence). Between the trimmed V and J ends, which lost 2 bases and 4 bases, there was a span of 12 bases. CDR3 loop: CAWSLKTTYNSPLHF. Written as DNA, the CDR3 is TGTGCCTGGAGTTTGAAGACGACTTATAATTCACCCCTCCACTTT.

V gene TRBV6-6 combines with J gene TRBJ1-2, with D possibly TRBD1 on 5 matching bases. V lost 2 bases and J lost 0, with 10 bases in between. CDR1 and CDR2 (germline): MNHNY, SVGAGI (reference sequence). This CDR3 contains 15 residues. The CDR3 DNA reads TGTGCCAGCAGTTACGTCGGGGGGTCTAACTATGGCTACACCTTC. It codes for CASSYVGGSNYGYTF.